This entry concerns a single TCR beta chain. Antigen unknown. Every donor had one or more pre-ART and two or more post-ART PBMC samples. Cryopreserved PBMC, at roughly 1-10 million per sample, were present before DNA extraction. The sample originates from a study of long-term antiretroviral therapy in people with HIV. Study results and limitations: Diversity remained lower than transplant donor controls, even though it increased after ART. HIV repertoires spanned narrower CDR3 length ranges than controls.

Running of the v3.0 immunoSEQ assay took place at survey level. Profiled with immunoSEQ multiplex PCR; TCRdb holds only in-frame clones, not every one. The sample lists approximately 7,900 clones, approximately 80% occurring once. The TCR was taken from a man aged 40-49 years with HIV. The starting material was unsorted PBMCs, obtained 0.1 years after starting antiretroviral therapy.

CDR3 in DNA: TGCGCCAGCAGCTTGGGAGAGCGGTACAATGAGCAGTTCTTC. Its protein is CASSLGERYNEQFF. J is TRBJ2-1 and V is TRBV5-1, with D possibly matching TRBD2 (5 bases). V dropped 0 bases and J dropped 4 bases, with 8 bases sitting between them. CDR3 length: 14 residues. The germline V gene encodes CDR1 SGHRS and CDR2 YFSETQ.